These T cell receptor beta chains were read from a single sample in a study of identical twins. TCRdb re-analysed the 5' RACE reads in MiXCR, keeping a single row per CDR3 protein. There are about 530,000 distinct CDR3 sequences in the sample; around 15% occur only once, and less than 0.5% lies in the top ten. These data were also reused for a study on yellow fever vaccine responses in identical twins.

Sequenced input: CD4+ T cells sorted from blood. Source of these receptors: a woman aged 18-29 years in good health. Each CDR3 is given with its conserved first and last residue. The order of the fields is V gene, D gene, J gene, clone size, CDR3 protein, CDR3 DNA. A D gene is named only where the DNA matches it firmly. The size of a clone is reported for some rows only, either as once, few or many, or as a class for expanded clones.

TRBV14	NA	TRBJ2-5	NA	CASSQRRGGEETQYF	TGTGCCAGCAGCCAAAGAAGAGGTGGGGAAGAGACCCAGTACTTC
TRBV29-1	NA	TRBJ1-4	few	CSVARDEKLFF	TGCAGCGTTGCCAGGGATGAAAAACTGTTTTTT
TRBV5-1	TRBD1	TRBJ1-3	many	CASSLDRGNSGNTIYF	TGCGCCAGCAGCTTGGACAGGGGTAATAGTGGAAACACCATATATTTT
TRBV29-1	NA	TRBJ2-1	few	CSVEAETSSYNEQFF	TGCAGCGTTGAAGCCGAGACTAGTTCCTACAATGAGCAGTTCTTC
TRBV5-1	NA	TRBJ2-3	few	CASSLIRGGLTDTQYF	TGCGCCAGCAGCTTGATCAGGGGAGGACTAACAGATACGCAGTATTTT
TRBV10-3	NA	TRBJ1-5	few	CAISELPAASNQPQHF	TGTGCCATCAGCGAGCTACCCGCAGCCAGCAATCAGCCCCAGCATTTT
TRBV3-1	TRBD2	TRBJ2-2	many	CASSLGLAGGPNTGELFF	TGTGCCAGCAGCCTCGGACTAGCGGGAGGGCCGAACACCGGGGAGCTGTTTTTT
TRBV28	NA	TRBJ2-2	NA	CASRFQATGELFF	TGTGCCAGCAGGTTTCAGGCAACCGGGGAGCTGTTTTTT
TRBV6-5	TRBD2	TRBJ2-1	few	CASSYSNSGGLQFF	TGTGCCAGCAGTTACTCGAATTCTGGGGGACTACAGTTCTTC
TRBV3-1	TRBD1	TRBJ2-1	NA	CASSRPGTGAYNEQFF	TGTGCCAGCAGCCGACCCGGGACAGGGGCATACAATGAGCAGTTCTTC
TRBV12-3/TRBV12-4	TRBD2	TRBJ2-1	few	CASSLPGLGASYNEQFF	TGTGCCAGCAGTTTACCGGGACTAGGGGCCTCCTACAATGAGCAGTTCTTC
TRBV14	NA	TRBJ2-1	few	CASSQDPIGKFF	TGTGCCAGCAGCCAAGATCCTATAGGGAAGTTCTTC
TRBV3-1	NA	TRBJ2-5	NA	CASSQVTGKETQYF	TGTGCCAGCAGCCAAGTAACCGGGAAAGAGACCCAGTACTTC
TRBV7-8	TRBD1	TRBJ2-3	few	CASSPGQGTLGTDTQYF	TGTGCCAGCAGTCCAGGACAGGGGACCTTGGGCACAGATACGCAGTATTTT
TRBV4-1	NA	TRBJ2-7	NA	CASSQAGLAGDYEQYF	TGCGCCAGCAGCCAGGCCGGCCTCGCGGGTGACTACGAGCAGTACTTC
TRBV6-1	NA	TRBJ2-2	NA	CASSGTVNGELFF	TGTGCCAGCAGTGGGACAGTCAACGGGGAGCTGTTTTTT
TRBV20-1	TRBD1	TRBJ2-5	few	CSVPGQGAPGTQYF	TGCAGTGTCCCGGGACAGGGGGCGCCCGGGACCCAGTACTTC
TRBV27	NA	TRBJ2-1	NA	CASTARVGEQFF	TGTGCCAGCACCGCGCGAGTTGGTGAGCAGTTCTTC
TRBV11-2	TRBD2	TRBJ2-1	few	CASSHRPSGGPYYNEQFF	TGTGCCAGCAGCCATCGCCCTAGCGGGGGCCCATATTACAATGAGCAGTTCTTC
TRBV29-1	NA	TRBJ2-2	NA	CSVEDRYTGELFF	TGCAGCGTTGAGGACAGATACACCGGGGAGCTGTTTTTT
TRBV5-1	TRBD1	TRBJ2-2	few	CASSALQGSGELFF	TGCGCCAGCAGCGCGCTACAGGGGTCCGGGGAGCTGTTTTTT
TRBV12-3/TRBV12-4	TRBD1	TRBJ1-2	many	CASSRGDRVYGYTF	TGTGCCAGCAGCCGAGGGGACAGGGTCTATGGCTACACCTTC
TRBV6-5	TRBD2	TRBJ2-7	few	CASSYGLAGDSEQYF	TGTGCCAGCAGTTACGGACTAGCGGGAGACTCCGAGCAGTACTTC
TRBV7-2	NA	TRBJ1-2	few	CASSLGGGNNYGYTF	TGTGCCAGCAGCTTAGGTGGGGGGAATAACTATGGCTACACCTTC
TRBV20-1	NA	TRBJ2-5	NA	CSAPRLVGETQYF	TGCAGTGCTCCCAGACTAGTAGGGGAGACCCAGTACTTC
TRBV29-1	NA	TRBJ2-7	few	CSVDLGRKQYF	TGCAGCGTTGATTTGGGAAGAAAGCAGTACTTC
TRBV29-1	NA	TRBJ1-2	few	CSVVVNPGKNGYTF	TGCAGCGTTGTTGTAAATCCAGGGAAGAATGGCTACACCTTC
TRBV15	NA	TRBJ2-1	few	CATSRDTSSNEQFF	TGTGCCACCAGCAGAGATACTAGCAGCAATGAGCAGTTCTTC
TRBV6-5	NA	TRBJ1-3	few	CASSYSGGSSGNTIYF	TGTGCCAGCAGTTACTCAGGGGGGTCATCTGGAAACACCATATATTTT
TRBV15	NA	TRBJ2-5	many	CATSMVQVGGETQYF	TGTGCCACCAGCATGGTGCAAGTCGGGGGTGAGACCCAGTACTTC
TRBV20-1	NA	TRBJ1-1	NA	CSARVQGNTEAFF	TGCAGTGCTAGAGTTCAGGGGAACACTGAAGCTTTCTTT
TRBV27	TRBD2	TRBJ2-3	NA	CASSPPGLPGGTQYF	TGTGCCAGCAGTCCCCCGGGACTACCAGGTGGTACGCAGTATTTT
TRBV12-3/TRBV12-4	NA	TRBJ2-3	many	CASSPPLVSTDTQYF	TGTGCCAGCAGTCCACCGTTGGTTAGCACAGATACGCAGTATTTT
TRBV28	TRBD2	TRBJ2-7	NA	CASSVGLAGVARKQYF	TGTGCCAGCAGTGTAGGACTAGCGGGAGTTGCCCGGAAGCAGTACTTC
TRBV20-1	NA	TRBJ2-4	few	CSAPTAGYYNF	TGCAGTGCTCCCACGGCGGGCTACTATAACTTC
TRBV11-2	TRBD2	TRBJ2-1	many	CASRLGGGKGNEQFF	TGTGCCAGCAGGCTCGGGGGGGGGAAAGGGAATGAGCAGTTCTTC
TRBV9	TRBD2	TRBJ2-3	few	CASSAQPGLALSTDTQYF	TGTGCCAGCAGCGCCCAGCCGGGACTAGCGCTAAGCACAGATACGCAGTATTTT
TRBV2	NA	TRBJ2-1	NA	CASGPLAVNNEQFF	TGTGCCAGCGGACCCCTCGCGGTGAACAATGAGCAGTTCTTC
TRBV11-2	NA	TRBJ2-5	many	CASSRSGGETQYF	TGTGCCAGCAGCCGATCCGGGGGAGAGACCCAGTACTTC
TRBV9	NA	TRBJ2-7	few	CASSVDGASYEQYF	TGTGCCAGCAGCGTAGACGGGGCATCCTACGAGCAGTACTTC
TRBV27	NA	TRBJ2-7	NA	CASSLTARSSPSEQYF	TGTGCCAGCAGTTTAACCGCTCGCTCCTCCCCCTCCGAGCAGTACTTC
TRBV27	TRBD2	TRBJ2-7	few	CASSLRRTSGSTYEQYF	TGTGCCAGCAGTTTACGGAGGACTAGCGGGAGTACGTACGAGCAGTACTTC
TRBV12-3/TRBV12-4	NA	TRBJ2-4	few	CASSLGPISNIQYF	TGTGCCAGCAGTTTGGGGCCGATATCAAACATTCAGTACTTC
TRBV27	TRBD2	TRBJ2-1	NA	CASSLRLGTGLAGGYNEQFF	TGTGCCAGCAGTTTAAGGTTAGGCACTGGACTAGCGGGAGGTTACAATGAGCAGTTCTTC
TRBV12-3/TRBV12-4	NA	TRBJ2-2	NA	CASSDQNTGELFF	TGTGCCAGCAGTGACCAGAACACCGGGGAGCTGTTTTTT
TRBV4-1	NA	TRBJ1-2	NA	CASSQDGRANYGYTF	TGCGCCAGCAGCCAAGACGGGAGGGCCAACTATGGCTACACCTTC
TRBV12-3/TRBV12-4	NA	TRBJ2-5	NA	CASSLELGTQYF	TGTGCCAGCAGTTTAGAGCTCGGGACCCAGTACTTC
TRBV5-5	NA	TRBJ2-4	NA	CASSLGLGENIQYF	TGTGCCAGCAGCTTGGGACTAGGGGAAAACATTCAGTACTTC
TRBV28	NA	TRBJ2-3	few	CASSLGSAGWKDTQYF	TGTGCCAGCAGTTTAGGTAGTGCAGGGTGGAAGGATACGCAGTATTTT
TRBV15	TRBD2	TRBJ2-1	NA	CATSRTRKELASYNEQFF	TGTGCCACCAGCAGAACCCGAAAGGAACTAGCGTCTTACAATGAGCAGTTCTTC
TRBV10-3	NA	TRBJ1-1	few	CAISEDQMNTEAFF	TGTGCCATCAGTGAGGACCAGATGAACACTGAAGCTTTCTTT
TRBV24-1	NA	TRBJ2-4	NA	CATSEGTKNIQYF	TGTGCCACCAGTGAGGGGACCAAAAACATTCAGTACTTC
TRBV7-9	NA	TRBJ2-5	few	CASSIVGETQYF	TGTGCCAGCAGCATAGTTGGCGAGACCCAGTACTTC